These 23 T cell receptor beta chains originate from one sample sequenced in a study of cytomegalovirus exposure and HLA in healthy donors. PCR used 60 Vbeta primers and 13 Jbeta primers. Here immunoSEQ multiplex PCR was the method, and the copy in TCRdb shows in-frame clones only, minus some. The data hold around 110,000 clones, with less than 80% observed a single time. What was sequenced was PBMCs. These receptor sequences come from a woman aged 40 to 50 in good health and CMV-seropositive.

A single count supports this clone. The chain has TRBV27 and TRBJ1-5; D is undetermined. Trimming removed 4 bases at V and 1 base at J, with 17 bases between. Per germline, CDR1 MNHEY and CDR2 SMNVEV (reference sequence). This CDR3 is 17 amino acids long. CDR3 in amino acids: CASSSSALTWSNQPQHF. The CDR3 DNA reads TGTGCCAGCAGTTCCTCAGCCTTGACTTGGAGCAATCAGCCCCAGCATTTT.

This clone was seen only a few times. The chain recombines TRBV7-6 with TRBJ2-7; 7 positions agree with TRBD2. V was pared by 1 base and J by 0 bases, with 0 bases of the junction left unmatched. Germline loops: CDR1 SGHVS, CDR2 FNYEAQ. The CDR3 totals 14 residues. For the CDR3, the DNA is TGTGCCAGCAGCTTAGGGACTAGCTCCTACGAGCAGTACTTC. Its translation: CASSLGTSSYEQYF.

This clone appeared a few times. The chain uses TRBV11-2 and TRBJ2-7; perhaps TRBD2 as D (6 bases). Trimming cost V 1 base and J 2 bases, with 9 bases left between them. Germline V lookup: CDR1 SGHAT, CDR2 FQNNGV. The CDR3 is 14 residues long. The CDR3 here is CASSLGRETYEQYF. In DNA form, the CDR3 reads TGTGCCAGCAGCTTAGGGCGGGAAACCTACGAGCAGTACTTC.

This clone came up once. V usage is TRBV2 and J usage is TRBJ1-2; possible D gene TRBD1, 6 bases. CDR3 length: 15 amino acids. CDR1 is SNHLY and CDR2 is FYNNEI in the germline V gene. The V end lost 7 bases, the J end lost 0 bases, and 15 bases lay between the germline ends. CDR3 residues: CASIRQRTANYGYTF. In nucleotides, the CDR3 is TGTGCCAGCATCAGACAGCGGACAGCTAACTATGGCTACACCTTC.

The DNA of the CDR3 is TGTGCCAGCAGCTGGGACAGGGACGAGCAGTACTTC. Amino acid sequence: CASSWDRDEQYF. The chain uses TRBV5-6 and TRBJ2-5; TRBD1 agrees at 9 bases. The J call is doubtful: the DNA matches TRBJ2-7 better. CDR3 size: 12 residues. Germline lookup yields CDR1 SGHDT and CDR2 YYEEEE.

The rearrangement links TRBV2 to TRBJ2-5; 11 bases line up with TRBD2. Unmatched junction bases numbered 1, after V lost 5 bases and J lost 2 bases. The germline CDR1 and CDR2 sequences are SNHLY and FYNNEI. The CDR3 spans 14 residues. CDR3 sequence: CASSWTSGQETQYF. In DNA, the CDR3 is TGTGCCAGCAGTTGGACTAGCGGGCAAGAGACCCAGTACTTC.

The rearrangement joins TRBV7-6 to TRBJ2-2; D may be TRBD2 (6 bases). The V gene's germline CDR1 is SGHVS and CDR2 FNYEAQ. The CDR3 has 16 residues. The V and J ends lost 3 bases and 1 base respectively, with 12 bases between them. The CDR3 spells CASSFPGSVNTGELFF. CDR3 DNA sequence: TGTGCCAGCAGCTTCCCCGGGAGTGTGAACACCGGGGAGCTGTTTTTT. Full variable domain (outside the CDR3, taken from reference TRBV7-6 and TRBJ2-2): GAGVSQSPRYKVTKRGQDVALRCDPISGHVSLYWYRQALGQGPEFLTYFNYEAQQDKSGLPNDRFSAERPEGSISTLTIQRTEQRDSAMYRCASSFPGSVNTGELFFGEGSRLTVL.

This clone showed up just once. The CDR3 DNA is TGTGCCAGCAGCTTAGTGAGCGGGAGCACAGATACGCAGTATTTT. Residues: CASSLVSGSTDTQYF. V usage is TRBV7-2 and J usage is TRBJ2-3; D may be TRBD2 (6 bases). The CDR3 sequence is 15 residues long. CDR1 is SGHTA and CDR2 is FQGNSA in the germline V gene. Trimming stripped 1 base from V and 0 bases from J, with 8 bases between.

The chain carries TRBV2 and TRBJ2-3, with 10 bases matching TRBD1. Trimming removed 4 bases from V and 3 bases from J; junction bases left unmatched: 1. Germline V CDR1 and CDR2: SNHLY, FYNNEI. The CDR3 runs 14 residues. CDR3 in amino acids: CASSGDRGTDTQYF. The CDR3 DNA is TGTGCCAGCAGTGGGGACAGGGGAACAGATACGCAGTATTTT.

The rearrangement links TRBV30 to TRBJ1-1; 7 bases match TRBD1. The junction had 9 bases not matched to a gene; V was cut back by 4 bases and J by 1 base. The CDR3 runs to 15 residues. Germline V gene sequence: CDR1 GTSNPN, CDR2 SVGIG (reference sequence). The CDR3 reads CAWKLRTGANTEAFF. In DNA form, the CDR3 reads TGTGCCTGGAAACTACGGACAGGAGCGAACACTGAAGCTTTCTTT. Supplemented by reference TRBV30 and TRBJ1-1, the full variable domain reads SQTIHQWPATLVQPVGSPLSLECTVEGTSNPNLYWYRQAAGRGLQLLFYSVGIGQISSEVPQNLSASRPQDRQFILSSKKLLLSDSGFYLCAWKLRTGANTEAFFGQGTRLTVV.

This clone was seen only a few times. This chain links TRBV4-2 with TRBJ2-7, with D possibly TRBD2 on 6 matching bases. The germline V and J ends were trimmed by 0 bases and 0 bases, with 12 bases remaining between them. In germline, CDR1 is LGHNA, CDR2 YNFKEQ. The CDR3 has 16 amino acids. CDR3 nucleotide sequence: TGTGCCAGCAGCCAAGAACCGGGAGTGCGCTCCTACGAGCAGTACTTC. Residues: CASSQEPGVRSYEQYF.

This chain links TRBV6-5 with TRBJ2-1; D is ambiguous. Trimming pared 6 bases from V and 0 bases from J, leaving 9 bases between. The CDR3 totals 14 residues. In germline, CDR1 is MNHEY, CDR2 SVGAGI. CDR3 loop: CASSHPSSYNEQFF. CDR3 DNA sequence: TGTGCCAGCAGCCACCCGAGCTCCTACAATGAGCAGTTCTTC.

V gene TRBV7-2 combines with J gene TRBJ2-5; D call uncertain. Germline loops: CDR1 SGHTA, CDR2 FQGNSA. The length of the CDR3 is 14 residues. The germline V and J ends were trimmed by 5 bases and 4 bases, with 14 bases remaining between them. In nucleotides, the CDR3 is TGTGCCAGCAGCGCAGACATGACCGGAGAGACCCAGTACTTC. Its protein is CASSADMTGETQYF. Full variable domain (rest looked up from reference TRBV7-2 and TRBJ2-5): GAGVSQSPSNKVTEKGKDVELRCDPISGHTALYWYRQSLGQGLEFLIYFQGNSAPDKSGLPSDRFSAERTGGSVSTLTIQRTQQEDSAVYLCASSADMTGETQYFGPGTRLLVL.

This chain links TRBV19 with TRBJ2-1; the match to TRBD1 covers 9 bases. Germline V lookup: CDR1 LNHDA, CDR2 SQIVND (reference sequence). This CDR3 has 15 residues. V shed 5 bases and J 7 bases; nucleotides not matched to a gene: 9. CDR3: CASSDPGQGRNEQFF. The DNA of the CDR3 is TGTGCCAGTAGTGATCCGGGACAGGGTAGAAATGAGCAGTTCTTC.

The rearrangement uses TRBV5-6 and TRBJ2-7; D unresolved. Trimming cost V 0 bases and J 0 bases, with 7 bases left between them. Germline lookup yields CDR1 SGHDT and CDR2 YYEEEE. This CDR3 is 14 amino acids long. CDR3 region: CASSLADSSYEQYF. The CDR3 DNA is TGTGCCAGCAGCTTGGCTGATAGCTCCTACGAGCAGTACTTC.

The chain joins TRBV20-1 to TRBJ2-7; a possible D gene is TRBD2 (7 bases). The V end lost 4 bases, the J end lost 7 bases, and 11 bases lay between the germline ends. The CDR3 totals 11 residues. Germline CDR1 DFQATT, CDR2 SNEGSKA (reference sequence). The CDR3 protein is CSAKGGGEQYF. In DNA form, the CDR3 reads TGCAGTGCTAAGGGGGGAGGGGAGCAGTACTTC.

This clone is a singleton in its sample. V is TRBV6-5 and J is TRBJ1-6, with TRBD1 identical over 7 bases. The CDR3 has 15 residues. V lost 6 bases and J lost 8; bases outside the gene matches: 10. Per germline, CDR1 MNHEY and CDR2 SVGAGI. CDR3 sequence: CASRGTTGSHSPLHF. For the CDR3, the DNA is TGTGCCAGCAGGGGGACGACAGGGTCCCATTCACCCCTCCACTTT.

Details on this clone: The sample holds other DNA sequences that translate to the same CDR3. This rearrangement joins TRBV28 to TRBJ1-5, with 12 bases matching TRBD1. The CDR3 covers 14 residues. Germline trimming cut 5 bases from V and 6 bases from J; bases unmatched to any gene: 2. CDR1 is MDHEN and CDR2 is SYDVKM in the germline V gene. This CDR3 reads CASSGTGGGQPQHF. In nucleotides, the CDR3 is TGTGCCAGCAGTGGGACAGGGGGCGGTCAGCCCCAGCATTTT.

This clone was counted between two and nine times. This chain joins TRBV4-3 and TRBJ2-3, with TRBD2 matching over 10 bases. From germline, CDR1 is LGHNA and CDR2 YSLEER. The CDR3 extends over 21 amino acids. V lost 6 bases to trimming and J lost 3 bases; unmatched junction nucleotides: 24. The CDR3 region is CASSLKIVGRLAGEGTDTQYF. The CDR3 DNA is TGCGCCAGCAGTCTCAAGATAGTGGGTCGGCTAGCGGGAGAGGGTACAGATACGCAGTATTTT.

This clone was detected only a few times. The chain has TRBV5-6 and TRBJ1-5; a possible D gene is TRBD1 (5 bases). The CDR3 is 15 residues long. CDR1 and CDR2 (germline): SGHDT, YYEEEE. V shed 1 base and J shed 0 bases, with 8 bases lying between them. The CDR3 sequence is CASSLWGNSNQPQHF. The CDR3 bases are TGTGCCAGCAGCTTGTGGGGCAATAGCAATCAGCCCCAGCATTTT.

This clone showed up just a few times. The CDR3 sequence: CASSTTGLETQYF. DNA of the CDR3: TGTGCCAGCAGTACAACTGGGCTGGAGACCCAGTACTTC. V gene TRBV27 combines with J gene TRBJ2-5; D call uncertain. Germline CDR1 is MNHEY and CDR2 is SMNVEV (reference sequence). V shed 5 bases and J shed 5 bases, with 12 bases lying between them. The CDR3 has 13 amino acids.

The V and J genes are TRBV19 and TRBJ1-3; 8 bases line up with TRBD1. With V trimmed by 3 bases and J by 1 base, 5 bases remained unmatched. This CDR3 is 16 amino acids long. CDR1 and CDR2 (germline): LNHDA, SQIVND (reference sequence). In DNA form, the CDR3 reads TGTGCCAGTAGTATCCCAGGGGGCGCTTCTGGAAACACCATATATTTT. Amino acid sequence: CASSIPGGASGNTIYF.

A few counts support this clone. This chain connects TRBV30 to TRBJ1-1, with TRBD1 matching 9 bases. The CDR3 is 13 amino acids. Germline V gene sequence: CDR1 GTSNPN, CDR2 SVGIG (reference sequence). Unmatched junction bases numbered 7, after V lost 0 bases and J lost 11 bases. CDR3 amino acids: CAWSVTGGIMAFF. In DNA form, the CDR3 reads TGTGCCTGGAGTGTGACAGGGGGGATCATGGCTTTCTTT.